This is a list of T cell receptor beta chains from one sample in a study of Ad26.COV2.S vaccination and SARS-CoV-2 variants. Some clones are missing from TCRdb's copy, which holds only in-frame ones; the method was immunoSEQ multiplex PCR. The table includes 45,000 or so clones, around 83% detected once. The sequenced sample was peripheral blood, obtained after recovery from COVID-19. Receptor source: a human donor who had recovered from COVID-19. CDR3s include the opening cysteine and the closing phenylalanine or tryptophan. Fields, in order: clone size, J gene, V gene, D gene, CDR3 DNA, CDR3 protein. D genes are given only for firm matches. Size is omitted from some rows. Given values are once, few, many or a class for expanded clones.

>.|TRBJ1-1|TRBV2|TRBD1
TGTGCCAGCACCCTAAGCGCGGCGGGACAGGGATGGTGCGCTGAAGCTTTCTTT
CASTLSAAGQGWCAEAFF
>once|TRBJ1-2|TRBV28|.
TGTGCCAGCAGTCCCCCGCCCGGGTCCGGCGGCTACACCTTC
CASSPPPGSGGYTF
>.|TRBJ1-1|TRBV7-9|.
TGTGCCAGCAGCTTACGACAGGATCACACTGAAGCTTTCTTT
CASSLRQDHTEAFF
>.|TRBJ1-2|TRBV20-1|.
TGCAGTGCTAGTTTGTCCCGAACGGGGGGCTACACCTTC
CSASLSRTGGYTF
>.|TRBJ1-1|TRBV9|.
TGTGCCAGCAGTAGGGGTGGGAGAGAAGCTTTCTTT
CASSRGGREAFF
>.|TRBJ2-7|TRBV25-1|.
TGTGCCAGCAGTGATCAGACCTACGAGCAGTACTTC
CASSDQTYEQYF
>.|TRBJ1-1|TRBV5-4|.
TGTGCCAGCACCAGCTCGACAGGCCTGGAAGCTTTCTTT
CASTSSTGLEAFF
>once|TRBJ2-5|TRBV7-7|TRBD1
TGTGCCAGCAGCCCCGACAGGGGGGAGACCCAGTACTTC
CASSPDRGETQYF
>.|TRBJ2-1|TRBV6-4|.
TGTGCCAGCAAAGGAGAATCGTACTACGTCTTC
CASKGESYYVF
>.|TRBJ1-1|TRBV19|TRBD1
TGTGCCAGTAGTATTCTGGGACAGGGGACCCCGAACACTGAAGCTTTCTTT
CASSILGQGTPNTEAFF